This T cell receptor (beta chain) was identified in a study of blood T cells in healthy people across ages. As for the study in general: Using template switching, researchers captured about one barcoded beta molecule for each two T cells.

CDR3 size: 12 residues. The V gene lost 4 bases and the J gene lost 14 bases, with 16 bases spanning the gap. Looked up from germline, CDR1 is SGHRS and CDR2 is YFSETQ. Whole-study results and caveats: Researchers report that TCR beta diversity correlated strongly with naive T cell percentage.

Details on this clonotype: Its antigen remains unknown.

The authors ran a second PCR of about 6 to 11 cycles using a sample-barcoded 5' primer and a J-beta primer mix. Each CDR3 protein gets one entry after TCRdb re-called the 5' RACE reads with MiXCR. Of roughly 1.4 million distinct CDR3 sequences in the sample, 55% to 75% were seen once. This chain links TRBV5-1 with TRBJ2-1; weak D call: TRBD2 (6 bases). Sequenced: blood. The sequence came from a young man in good health. CDR3 region: CASSKEGGWKFF. The DNA for the CDR3 is TGCGCCAGCAGCAAGGAGGGAGGTTGGAAGTTCTTC.